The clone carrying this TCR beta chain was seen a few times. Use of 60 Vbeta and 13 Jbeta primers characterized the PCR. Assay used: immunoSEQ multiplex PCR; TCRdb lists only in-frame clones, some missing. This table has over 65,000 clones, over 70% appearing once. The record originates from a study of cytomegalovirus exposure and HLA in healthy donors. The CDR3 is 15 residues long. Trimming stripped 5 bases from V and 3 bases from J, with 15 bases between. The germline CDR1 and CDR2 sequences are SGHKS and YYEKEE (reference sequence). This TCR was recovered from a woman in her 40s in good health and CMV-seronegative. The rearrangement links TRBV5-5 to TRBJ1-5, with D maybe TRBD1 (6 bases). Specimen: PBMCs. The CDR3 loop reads CASSPQGVINQPQHF. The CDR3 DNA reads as TGTGCCAGCAGTCCACAGGGAGTGATCAATCAGCCCCAGCATTTT.